Listed below are T cell receptor beta chains from one sample, sequenced in a study of OX40 agonist ivuxolimab in advanced cancers. TCRdb keeps only in-frame clones here, not all; method: immunoSEQ multiplex PCR. Counted here are over 100,000 clones, roughly nine tenths occurring once; the ten biggest clones make up approximately 0.51%. Sample: CD4+ or CD8+ T cells sorted from blood, taken in a trial of the OX40 agonist ivuxolimab. All receptors come from an adult with an advanced solid tumor such as melanoma, head and neck, liver or kidney cancer. CDR3s include the opening cysteine and the closing phenylalanine or tryptophan. A D gene is named only where the DNA matches it firmly. Only part of the rows carry a size: once, few, many, or a class if the clone is expanded.

J | V | size | D | DNA | CDR3
TRBJ1-6 | TRBV7-2 | . | . | TGTGCCAGCAGCGCTTCCGGCAACAATAATTCACCCCTCCACTTT | CASSASGNNNSPLHF
TRBJ2-3 | TRBV28 | . | . | TGTGCCAGCACCCCCCCAGACAGTTCTAGCACAGATACGCAGTATTTT | CASTPPDSSSTDTQYF
TRBJ2-5 | TRBV11-2 | . | . | TGTGCCAGCAGCTTAGCAGGGGCAGAGACCCAGTACTTC | CASSLAGAETQYF
TRBJ1-1 | TRBV14 | . | . | TGTGCCAGCAGCCAAGGTCGGACGGTGAACACTGAAGCTTTCTTT | CASSQGRTVNTEAFF
TRBJ2-1 | TRBV7-2 | . | TRBD1 | TGTGCCAGCAGCATCGACAGGGGATCCTACAATGAGCAGTTCTTC | CASSIDRGSYNEQFF
TRBJ2-5 | TRBV29-1 | . | TRBD1 | TGCAGCGCCCTCGGACAGGGAGAGACCCAGTACTTC | CSALGQGETQYF
TRBJ1-2 | TRBV28 | . | . | TGTGCCAGCAGTCCTTCAGACAGGACTCTAACTGGCTACACCTTC | CASSPSDRTLTGYTF
TRBJ2-7 | TRBV14 | . | . | TGTGCCAGCAGTCCAAAACCGGCGGGACTTTCCTACGAGCAGTACTTC | CASSPKPAGLSYEQYF
TRBJ2-7 | TRBV6-5 | . | TRBD1 | TGTGCCAGCAGATTAGAGGGGGCCAACCTAAACGAGCAGTACTTC | CASRLEGANLNEQYF
TRBJ2-1 | TRBV7-8 | . | TRBD1 | TGTGCCAGCAGCCCCCGGACAGGCAATGAGCAGTTCTTC | CASSPRTGNEQFF
TRBJ1-2 | TRBV6-4 | . | . | TGTGCCAGCTCAGCTGGGTCCTATGGCTACACCTTC | CASSAGSYGYTF
TRBJ1-1 | TRBV28 | . | . | TGTGCCAGCAGTCTCCCGGAGGGGATGAACACTGAAGCTTTCTTT | CASSLPEGMNTEAFF
TRBJ2-7 | TRBV27 | . | . | TGTGCCAGCAGGCTATCCGGGACAACTACTTCCTACGAGCAGTACTTC | CASRLSGTTTSYEQYF
TRBJ1-2 | TRBV7-2 | . | . | TGTGCCAGCAGCTTAGCGTCGGGAAGAGGGAGGGGTGAGGGCTACACCTTC | CASSLASGRGRGEGYTF
TRBJ2-1 | TRBV4-3 | . | . | TGCGCCAGCAGCCAAGATCTCAGGGGGGTTTACAATGAGCAGTTCTTC | CASSQDLRGVYNEQFF
TRBJ1-1 | TRBV10-3 | . | . | TGTGCCATCAGGTTTCAACAGGGAGACACTGAAGCTTTCTTT | CAIRFQQGDTEAFF
TRBJ1-1 | TRBV11-2 | . | TRBD1 | TGTGCCAGCAGCCCGGACAGGGGCGCAGGGGACACTGAAGCTTTCTTT | CASSPDRGAGDTEAFF
TRBJ2-1 | TRBV4-3 | . | TRBD2 | TGCGCCAGCAGCCGCCTAGCGGGGGGGACGTACAATGAGCAGTTCTTC | CASSRLAGGTYNEQFF
TRBJ1-1 | TRBV28 | . | . | TGTGCCAGCAGTTTATGGGGGGCACAGAACACTGAAGCTTTCTTT | CASSLWGAQNTEAFF
TRBJ1-3 | TRBV2 | . | . | TGTGCCAGCAGTGCCGTGAGACAGGACTCTGGAAACACCATATATTTT | CASSAVRQDSGNTIYF
TRBJ1-2 | TRBV28 | . | . | TGTGCCAGCTCTGTAGGAGTCTATGGCTACACCTTC | CASSVGVYGYTF
TRBJ1-2 | TRBV6-1 | . | . | TGTGCCAGCAGTGCGGTAATCTCCTATGGCTACACCTTC | CASSAVISYGYTF
TRBJ1-5 | TRBV10-2 | . | . | TGCGCCAGCAGTGTGGAGGGGCACGGTCAGCCCCAGCATTTT | CASSVEGHGQPQHF
TRBJ1-1 | TRBV19 | . | . | TGTGCCAGTAGTGAGCTGGACCTAGCAAACACTGAAGCTTTCTTT | CASSELDLANTEAFF
TRBJ1-1 | TRBV2 | . | . | TGTGCCAGCAAGGTCGGCAACACTGAAGCTTTCTTT | CASKVGNTEAFF
TRBJ2-1 | TRBV6-4 | . | . | TGTGCCAGCAGTTACCCTTTAAGGGGGGGACGCTCCTACAATGAGCAGTTCTTC | CASSYPLRGGRSYNEQFF
TRBJ2-3 | TRBV18 | . | . | TGTGCCAGCTCTCGGGGGAAGAGGGCAGATACGCAGTATTTT | CASSRGKRADTQYF
TRBJ1-4 | TRBV19 | . | . | TGTGCCAGTGAGAGACAGAGAAATGAAAAACTGTTTTTT | CASERQRNEKLFF
TRBJ1-1 | TRBV25-1 | . | . | TGTGCCAGCAGTGAAACGGGGCGGGCGAACACTGAAGCTTTCTTT | CASSETGRANTEAFF
TRBJ2-1 | TRBV9 | . | TRBD2 | TGTGCCAGCAGCCTTACTAGCGGGGGTTACAATGAGCAGTTCTTC | CASSLTSGGYNEQFF
TRBJ2-3 | TRBV6-6 | . | TRBD2 | TGTGCCAGCAGCCGCTTTGCGGGGGGTAGCACAGATACGCAGTATTTT | CASSRFAGGSTDTQYF
TRBJ2-2 | TRBV7-2 | . | . | TGTGCCAGCAGCCCGGGGGGCCCAGCCACCGGGGAGCTGTTTTTT | CASSPGGPATGELFF
TRBJ2-3 | TRBV5-6 | . | . | TGTGCCAGCAGCTTCGAAGGTACGCAGTATTTT | CASSFEGTQYF
TRBJ1-1 | TRBV12-5 | . | . | TGTGCTAGTGCTATAGGCGAATGGAACACTGAAGCTTTCTTT | CASAIGEWNTEAFF
TRBJ2-1 | TRBV28 | . | . | TGTGCCAGCTGTGACACGGTAAACTACAATGAGCAGTTCTTC | CASCDTVNYNEQFF
TRBJ2-7 | TRBV11-2 | . | TRBD1 | TGTGCCAGCAGCTTAAGACAGGGTAACGAGCAGTACTTC | CASSLRQGNEQYF
TRBJ2-7 | TRBV2 | . | TRBD1 | TGTGCCAGCAGGTATCAGGGGGACAAGTACTTC | CASRYQGDKYF
TRBJ2-6 | TRBV30 | few | . | TGTGCCTGGAGTTCACAGGGCGCCGGGGCCAACGTCCTGACTTTC | CAWSSQGAGANVLTF
TRBJ2-5 | TRBV7-9 | . | . | TGTGCCAGCAGCTTTCAATTAGGGGGACTACAAGAGACCCAGTACTTC | CASSFQLGGLQETQYF
TRBJ1-1 | TRBV7-2 | . | . | TGTGCCAGCAGGCTAGGGCCCGCGAACACTGAAGCTTTCTTT | CASRLGPANTEAFF
TRBJ2-7 | TRBV14 | . | TRBD2 | TGTGCCAGCAGCCAAGATAGGGGGACTAGCGGGGTTTACTTC | CASSQDRGTSGVYF
TRBJ1-1 | TRBV20-1 | . | . | TGCAGTGCTAAGAGACTTGAAGCTTTCTTT | CSAKRLEAFF